These 15 T cell receptor beta chains were all obtained from the same sample, sequenced in a study of T cell repertoires in cytomegalovirus infection. No antigens are known for them. TCRdb independently ran MiXCR on the reads; one entry per CDR3 protein. The sample carries approximately 990,000 distinct CDR3 sequences, around 30% recorded once. The source was cultured CD8+ T cells from PBMCs, collected from culture after CMV antigen stimulation. The receptors shown here come from a human donor in good health (CMV status not recorded). Some clones in this sample may be carry-over from other donors' samples.

The V call is TRBV20-1, the J call TRBJ1-3, with 10 bases lining up with TRBD1. Germline CDR1 DFQATT, CDR2 SNEGSKA (reference sequence). Unmatched junction bases numbered 11, after V lost 6 bases and J lost 0 bases. CDR3 length: 17 residues. The CDR3 sequence: CSAHPRTGGSSGNTIYF. In DNA form, the CDR3 reads TGCAGTGCCCACCCTCGGACAGGGGGGAGCTCTGGAAACACCATATATTTT.

This clonotype appeared once. The rearrangement joins TRBV12-3 or TRBV12-4 to TRBJ1-2; no firm D call. The CDR3 consists of 14 residues. Trimming removed 6 bases from V and 7 bases from J, with 18 bases in between. The CDR3 loop is CASRSAWEPPGYTF. In DNA form, the CDR3 reads TGTGCCAGCAGATCCGCCTGGGAGCCCCCTGGCTACACCTTC.

The chain links TRBV4-1 to TRBJ2-3; tentatively, D is TRBD2 (6 bases). This CDR3 is built from 16 residues. The V and J ends lost 1 base and 5 bases respectively, with 16 bases between them. Germline lookup yields CDR1 MGHRA and CDR2 YSYEKL. CDR3 amino acids: CASSQVERVRKDTQYF. CDR3 in DNA: TGCGCCAGCAGCCAAGTGGAGCGGGTGAGGAAAGATACGCAGTATTTT.

Ten or more counts support this clonotype. The V and J genes are TRBV7-2 and TRBJ2-1; TRBD2 matches at 14 bases. The CDR3 contains 18 residues. CDR1 and CDR2 from the germline V gene are SGHTA and FQGNSA. V dropped 5 bases and J dropped 7; count of bases not matched to a gene: 13. This CDR3 is CASSRGGLAGAGWNEQFF. The CDR3 nucleotides read TGTGCCAGCAGCCGTGGGGGACTAGCGGGGGCCGGCTGGAATGAGCAGTTCTTC.

This chain joins TRBV6-5 and TRBJ1-1; no firm D call. Trimming removed 4 bases at V and 7 bases at J, with 10 bases between. The germline gives CDR1 MNHEY, CDR2 SVGAGI. The CDR3 totals 12 residues. This CDR3 is CASSLDDNEAFF. The CDR3 DNA reads as TGTGCCAGCAGTTTGGATGATAATGAAGCTTTCTTT.

This clonotype was observed once. The chain has TRBV7-9 and TRBJ2-3; no clear D. Germline V gene lookup returns CDR1 SEHNR and CDR2 FQNEAQ (reference sequence). The V gene lost 4 bases and the J gene lost 7 bases, with 9 bases spanning the gap. This CDR3 spans 12 amino acids. The CDR3 is CASSSPTNTQYF. The CDR3 DNA is TGTGCCAGCAGCTCTCCAACAAATACGCAGTATTTT.

In this sample, this clonotype turned up a few times. The chain has TRBV6-1 and TRBJ2-7; D gene ambiguous. Germline V gene sequence: CDR1 MNHNS, CDR2 SASEGT. The CDR3 is 13 residues long. Trimming removed 7 bases at V and 0 bases at J, with 10 bases between. CDR3 residues: CASKTVSSYEQYF. CDR3 DNA: TGTGCCAGCAAAACGGTGAGCTCCTACGAGCAGTACTTC.

The chain is built from TRBV27 and TRBJ2-1; 7 bases map to TRBD2. The CDR3 is 13 residues long. With V trimmed by 10 bases and J by 5 bases, 8 bases remained unmatched. Germline lookup yields CDR1 MNHEY and CDR2 SMNVEV (reference sequence). CDR3 sequence reads: CATHPSGDNEQFF. CDR3 coding DNA: TGTGCCACCCACCCGAGCGGGGACAATGAGCAGTTCTTC.

This chain uses TRBV5-5 with TRBJ2-1; 11 bases line up with TRBD2. V shed 0 bases and J 12 bases; nucleotides not matched to a gene: 8. The CDR3 contains 15 residues. The germline CDR1 and CDR2 sequences are SGHKS and YYEKEE (reference sequence). The CDR3 sequence: CASSLVGLAVWGQFF. CDR3 DNA sequence: TGTGCCAGCAGCTTGGTGGGACTAGCGGTTTGGGGGCAGTTCTTC. The full variable domain, completed using reference TRBV5-5 and TRBJ2-1, is DAGVTQSPTHLIKTRGQQVTLRCSPISGHKSVSWYQQVLGQGPQFIFQYYEKEERGRGNFPDRFSARQFPNYSSELNVNALLLGDSALYLCASSLVGLAVWGQFFGPGTRLTVL.

This clonotype was seen more than once but under ten times. The CDR3 here is CASSSSRWYGYTF. As DNA, the CDR3 is TGTGCCAGTAGTTCCAGTCGATGGTATGGCTACACCTTC. The chain is built from TRBV19 and TRBJ1-2; D not resolved. V was pared by 5 bases and J by 5 bases, with 12 bases between. The CDR3 length is 13 residues. In germline, CDR1 is LNHDA, CDR2 SQIVND (reference sequence).

V and J are TRBV7-9 and TRBJ2-3; unclear D gene. Germline CDR1 and CDR2: SEHNR and FQNEAQ (reference sequence). V was shortened by 1 base and J by 2 bases, with 10 bases between the two germline ends. The CDR3 extends over 15 amino acids. CDR3 in amino acids: CASSLGVMDTDTQYF. For the CDR3, the DNA is TGTGCCAGCAGCTTAGGGGTAATGGACACAGATACGCAGTATTTT.

As for this clonotype: A much more abundant neighbour one base away suggests this may be a read error. The chain has TRBV7-9 and TRBJ1-2; 8 nucleotides line up with TRBD1. Germline CDR1 reads SEHNR; CDR2 reads FQNEAQ (reference sequence). V was clipped by 0 bases and J by 2 bases; unmatched bases: 2. The CDR3 has 15 residues. The chain's CDR3 is CASSLAGQENYGYTF. Here the CDR3 DNA reads TGTGCCAGCAGCTTAGCGGGACAGGAGAACTATGGCTACACCTTC. The whole variable domain, remainder taken from reference TRBV7-9 and TRBJ1-2, is DTGVSQNPRHKITKRGQNVTFRCDPISEHNRLYWYRQTLGQGPEFLTYFQNEAQLEKSRLLSDRFSAERPKGSFSTLEIQRTEQGDSAMYLCASSLAGQENYGYTFGSGTRLTVV.

This clonotype was counted between two and nine times. The CDR3 sequence: CASSLSLAGGQDTQYF. The DNA of the CDR3 is TGTGCCAGCAGCCTATCACTAGCGGGGGGGCAAGATACGCAGTATTTT. This chain uses TRBV7-2 with TRBJ2-3; 13 bases map to TRBD2. After removal of 5 bases from V and 5 bases from J, the junction contained 7 bases not matched to a gene. Germline CDR1 reads SGHTA; CDR2 reads FQGNSA. The CDR3 spans 16 residues. Full variable domain (remainder filled in from reference TRBV7-2 and TRBJ2-3): GAGVSQSPSNKVTEKGKDVELRCDPISGHTALYWYRQSLGQGLEFLIYFQGNSAPDKSGLPSDRFSAERTGGSVSTLTIQRTQQEDSAVYLCASSLSLAGGQDTQYFGPGTRLTVL.

In its sample, this clonotype was seen once. V is TRBV6-4 and J is TRBJ2-3, with D possibly TRBD1 on 5 matching bases. V was clipped by 3 bases and J by 5 bases, with 9 bases between them. CDR3 length: 13 amino acids. Looked up from germline, CDR1 is MRHNA and CDR2 is SNTAGT. In DNA, the CDR3 is TGTGCCAGCAGTGATCAGGGTAAAGATACGCAGTATTTT. It specifies CASSDQGKDTQYF.

The genes are TRBV7-9 and TRBJ1-4, with D uncertain. Germline values: CDR1 SEHNR, CDR2 FQNEAQ (reference sequence). This CDR3 contains 15 residues. Trimming removed 5 bases at V and 8 bases at J, with 18 bases between. The CDR3 DNA reads TGTGCCAGCAGCCCCGGGCAAGGCCTTTACGAAAAACTGTTTTTT. Translated: CASSPGQGLYEKLFF.